This TCR beta chain was sequenced for a study of control samples from healthy donors and cancer patients. The table came from immunoSEQ multiplex PCR; TCRdb's copy has only in-frame clones and leaves some out. The data hold 90,000 to 100,000 clones, with approximately 90% observed a single time. The V gene's germline CDR1 is LNHDA and CDR2 SQIVND (reference sequence). The CDR3 extends over 16 amino acids. V dropped 6 bases and J dropped 2; count of bases not matched to a gene: 11. The J gene is TRBJ2-3, the V gene TRBV19; 7 bases fit TRBD2. The source material was blood. The TCR was taken from a woman under 30 in good health. The CDR3 loop reads CASSFFSGTNTDTQYF. For the CDR3, the DNA is TGTGCCAGTAGCTTTTTCTCCGGGACTAACACAGATACGCAGTATTTT.